This TCR beta chain was found in a study of CD8 T cells in Susac syndrome. With random hexamers, reverse transcription was performed on about 0.5 to 1 ug of RNA. From the immunoSEQ multiplex PCR reads, TCRdb called clonotypes with MiXCR, one entry per CDR3 protein. The sample gives about 210,000 distinct CDR3 sequences, 85% to 95% of which show up once; about 0.08% is in the top ten. V lost 5 bases to trimming and J lost 10 bases, with 14 bases between them. The length of the CDR3 is 12 residues. This TCR was recovered from a human donor with multiple sclerosis. The chain is built from TRBV12-3 or TRBV12-4 and TRBJ1-2; possibly TRBD1 for D (5 bases). The sample was CD4+ T cells from PBMCs. CDR3 nucleotide sequence: TGTGCCAGCAGTCCCCGACAGAATCACTACACCTTC. Its protein is CASSPRQNHYTF.